This T cell receptor beta chain derives from a study of T cells in Graves' hyperthyroidism and ophthalmopathy. Study summary: Peripheral blood specimens were obtained at initial diagnosis, prior to any treatment.

V was cut by 1 base and J by 1 base, with 12 bases left in between. There are 15 residues in the CDR3. The germline gives CDR1 DFQATT, CDR2 SNEGSKA (reference sequence). The sample holds a few counts of this clonotype. Disease duration under 2 months; hyperthyroidism patients were aged 18 to 65. Used for diagnoses were clinical symptoms, serum thyroxine and TRAb, thyroid ultrasound and orbital computed tomography. Drawn at first hyperthyroidism diagnosis, the blood sample preceded any ophthalmopathy symptoms. It was RNA transcripts that yielded the amplified TCR beta CDR3 regions. Initially, a first-round RT-PCR of the TCR CDR3 employed the HTBI primer set. MiXCR was run by TCRdb on the multiplex PCR reads, yielding one entry per CDR3 protein. The sample lists roughly 380,000 distinct CDR3 sequences, 13% occurring once.

This clonotype originated in a man aged 25 to 40 with Graves' hyperthyroidism that later progressed to Graves' ophthalmopathy. Sequenced input: blood. The chain carries TRBV20-1 and TRBJ2-3, with D tentatively TRBD2 (6 bases). CDR3 amino acids: CSARARGLGTDTQYF. CDR3 nucleotides: TGCAGTGCTAGAGCGCGGGGCTTGGGCACAGATACGCAGTATTTT.